The clone carrying this T cell receptor (beta chain) has just a few counts. Sequenced by immunoSEQ multiplex PCR; TCRdb stores in-frame clones only, minus some. The table shows over a million clones, with about 80% occurring only once. The data stem from a study of shared clonotypes between healthy human individuals. CDR3 length: 13 amino acids. Trimming pared 5 bases from V and 5 bases from J, leaving 12 bases between. The germline V gene has CDR1 MNHNS and CDR2 SASEGT. The clonotype comes from a young man in good health. Some clones in this sample may be carry-over from other donors' samples. Sequencing input: memory CD4+ T cells from PBMCs. The subset: CD45RA-negative fraction. V is TRBV6-1 and J is TRBJ1-1, with D tentatively TRBD1 (5 bases). The CDR3 is CASSTGLATEAFF. CDR3 bases: TGTGCCAGCAGTACAGGTCTAGCGACTGAAGCTTTCTTT.